This entry concerns a single TCR beta chain. These data come from a study of blood T cell repertoires in COVID-19. Across the study: Sites across the United States, Italy and Spain contributed samples from acute and convalescent COVID-19.

Original methodology: For nucleated cells, counts were estimated from reference gene primer amplification. Sequencing was performed with immunoSEQ multiplex PCR; in TCRdb, only in-frame clones are kept and a portion is missing. Clonal size and the V and J genes are those of that table, whereas D and trimming came from the DNA. The sample lists some 200,000 clones, 65% to 85% occurring once. Germline V gives CDR1 SEHNR, CDR2 FQNEAQ (reference sequence). The V end was cut by 3 bases, the J end by 12 bases, with 27 bases between. CDR3 size: 16 residues. The sample was peripheral blood. This chain links TRBV7-9 with TRBJ2-7; a possible D gene is TRBD2 (6 bases). The receptor was derived from a human donor with acute or convalescent COVID-19. The donor label of this sample is uncertain. The CDR3 DNA follows: TGTGCCAGCAGCTTCACCCCGGTGGGACTGGGTAAGGATCTGTACTTC. As protein: CASSFTPVGLGKDLYF.